The 24 T cell receptor beta chains listed next were all sequenced from one sample in a study of blood T cell repertoires in COVID-19. Some clones are missing from TCRdb's copy, which holds only in-frame ones; the method was immunoSEQ multiplex PCR. The sample yields some 130,000 clones, about 70% seen once. The specimen sequenced was peripheral blood. The receptors stem from a man older than 75 with acute or convalescent COVID-19.

The V and J genes are TRBV19 and TRBJ1-1, with 7 bases that match TRBD1. Trimming removed 11 bases from V and 11 bases from J; junction bases left unmatched: 20. Germline V CDR1 and CDR2: LNHDA, SQIVND (reference sequence). The CDR3 contains 14 residues. The CDR3 nucleotides read TGTGCCCGACCAGGGGGAAAAGTGGGGGTGGAGGCTTTCTTT. Protein product: CARPGGKVGVEAFF.

The rearrangement links TRBV5-1 to TRBJ1-3; 10 bases match TRBD1. The germline gives CDR1 SGHRS, CDR2 YFSETQ. This CDR3 region has 15 residues. The J segment lost 3 bases and the V segment lost 5 bases, leaving 5 bases of the junction unmatched. The CDR3 DNA reads TGCGCCAGCAGTTCCGGGACAGGGGTTGGAAACACCATATATTTT. This codes for CASSSGTGVGNTIYF.

The chain joins TRBV28 to TRBJ2-5, with 8 bases matching TRBD1. CDR3 length equals 16 residues. Germline lookup yields CDR1 MDHEN and CDR2 SYDVKM. Trimming removed 4 bases from V and 1 base from J; junction bases left unmatched: 8. CDR3 protein: CASSSPTGALQETQYF. The DNA of the CDR3 is TGTGCCAGCAGTTCCCCGACAGGGGCCCTCCAAGAGACCCAGTACTTC.

The chain recombines TRBV11-1 with TRBJ2-7; D ambiguous. Germline V gene data show CDR1 as SGHAT and CDR2 as FQDESV (reference sequence). The CDR3 loop spans 13 amino acids. The V end lost 0 bases, the J end lost 6 bases, and 9 bases lay between the germline ends. The CDR3 spells CASSLAPGREQYF. As DNA, the CDR3 is TGTGCCAGCAGCTTAGCGCCAGGCCGCGAGCAGTACTTC.

This chain uses TRBV9 with TRBJ1-2; TRBD1 is a possible D gene (6 bases). The germline gives CDR1 SGDLS, CDR2 YYNGEE. This CDR3 contains 15 residues. The V and J ends lost 2 bases and 0 bases respectively, with 11 bases between them. In DNA, the CDR3 is TGTGCCAGCAGCGTGCGGGGGGCACCTAACTATGGCTACACCTTC. It yields the protein CASSVRGAPNYGYTF. The full variable domain, with the rest looked up from reference TRBV9 and TRBJ1-2, is DSGVTQTPKHLITATGQRVTLRCSPRSGDLSVYWYQQSLDQGLQFLIQYYNGEERAKGNILERFSAQQFPDLHSELNLSSLELGDSALYFCASSVRGAPNYGYTFGSGTRLTVV.

The J gene is TRBJ2-3, the V gene TRBV7-2, with D perhaps TRBD1 (6 bases). CDR1 and CDR2 from the germline V gene are SGHTA and FQGNSA. V was pared by 6 bases and J by 6 bases, with 19 bases between. CDR3 size: 15 residues. The CDR3 sequence is CASRQGRGSLDTQYF. Here the CDR3 DNA reads TGTGCCAGCAGACAGGGTCGGGGAAGCTTGGATACGCAGTATTTT.

This clone has only one observation. This chain joins TRBV28 and TRBJ1-5, with TRBD1 matching over 9 bases. Germline values: CDR1 MDHEN, CDR2 SYDVKM. This CDR3 contains 14 residues. V was clipped by 7 bases and J by 7 bases; unmatched bases: 8. The CDR3 region has the DNA TGTGCCAGCATTACCGGACAGGGGAAACAGCCCCAGCATTTT. Translating gives CASITGQGKQPQHF.

The chain has TRBV6-5 and TRBJ1-1, with TRBD1 matching 7 bases. Germline-derived CDR1 and CDR2 are MNHEY and SVGAGI. V lost 5 bases to trimming and J lost 0 bases; unmatched junction nucleotides: 6. CDR3 length equals 15 residues. The CDR3 protein is CASSRQGTLNTEAFF. Written as DNA, the CDR3 is TGTGCCAGCAGTCGACAGGGAACCCTGAACACTGAAGCTTTCTTT.

In this sample, this clone turned up once. V and J are TRBV4-3 and TRBJ1-2; 7 bases fit TRBD1. This CDR3 is 16 amino acids long. Germline CDR1 reads LGHNA; CDR2 reads YSLEER. The junction had 6 bases not matched to a gene; V was cut back by 0 bases and J by 2 bases. CDR3 in DNA: TGCGCCAGCAGCCAAGACACCATGACAGGGAACTATGGCTACACCTTC. It encodes CASSQDTMTGNYGYTF.

The chain couples TRBV3-1 (or the pseudogene TRBV3-2) to TRBJ2-7; 7 bases line up with TRBD1. Germline values: CDR1 LGHDT, CDR2 YNNKEL (reference sequence). The CDR3 has 12 amino acids. J gave up 12 bases and V 0 bases, and 5 bases lay outside the gene matches. The CDR3 reads CASSQDSRGRYF. The CDR3 DNA sequence: TGTGCCAGCAGCCAAGATTCGAGGGGGCGGTACTTC.

V and J are TRBV9 and TRBJ1-1, with a tentative D call TRBD1 (5 bases). CDR3 length equals 15 residues. Trimming shortened V by 1 base and J by 6 bases, and 16 bases separated the two germline ends. CDR1 is SGDLS and CDR2 is YYNGEE in the germline V gene. For the CDR3, the DNA is TGTGCCAGCAGCGTAATAGGGGCAATAGGCGCTGAAGCTTTCTTT. This gives the protein CASSVIGAIGAEAFF.

The J gene is TRBJ1-5, the V gene TRBV7-8; the match to TRBD1 covers 7 bases. Per the germline V gene, CDR1 is SGHVS and CDR2 is FQNEAQ. The CDR3 covers 15 residues. J lost 5 bases, V lost 4 bases, and 8 bases had no gene match. The CDR3: CASSSRTGRDQPQHF. CDR3 sequence (DNA): TGTGCCAGCAGCTCGCGGACAGGACGGGATCAGCCCCAGCATTTT.

The J gene is TRBJ2-4, the V gene TRBV2; D is undetermined. Germline V CDR1 and CDR2: SNHLY, FYNNEI. The CDR3 covers 14 residues. Trimming shortened V by 8 bases and J by 0 bases, and 11 bases separated the two germline ends. CDR3 protein: CASAGHKAKNIQYF. CDR3 bases: TGTGCCAGCGCAGGCCATAAAGCCAAAAACATTCAGTACTTC.

The gene calls are TRBV5-5 and TRBJ1-4, with no clear D. The CDR3 sequence is 14 residues long. The germline V and J ends were trimmed by 6 bases and 10 bases, with 19 bases remaining between them. Germline loops: CDR1 SGHKS, CDR2 YYEKEE (reference sequence). The CDR3 region has the DNA TGTGCCAGCATCGGCGGCGCGGCCAGAGGAAAACTGTTTTTT. Protein product: CASIGGAARGKLFF.

The chain uses TRBV18 and TRBJ1-2, with D perhaps TRBD1 (5 bases). CDR3 length: 14 residues. V was clipped by 2 bases and J by 3 bases, with 10 bases between them. Looked up from germline, CDR1 is KGHSH and CDR2 is LQKENI. CDR3 bases: TGTGCCAGCTCACCATCCAGGGAAGACTATGGCTACACCTTC. Encoded protein: CASSPSREDYGYTF.

The genes are TRBV18 and TRBJ2-3; unclear D gene. V lost 1 base, J lost 4 bases, and 3 bases lay in between. CDR3 length: 12 residues. The germline gives CDR1 KGHSH, CDR2 LQKENI. The CDR3 sequence is CASSPLSDTQYF. CDR3 DNA: TGTGCCAGCTCACCACTATCAGATACGCAGTATTTT.

This clone was detected once. J is TRBJ2-1 and V is TRBV4-2; D ambiguous. V dropped 0 bases and J dropped 0 bases, with 12 bases sitting between them. Per the germline V gene, CDR1 is LGHNA and CDR2 is YNFKEQ. The CDR3 runs to 17 residues. Written as DNA, the CDR3 is TGTGCCAGCAGCCAAGAAGATTCTGTCAGCTCCTACAATGAGCAGTTCTTC. Protein sequence: CASSQEDSVSSYNEQFF.

The chain recombines TRBV12-3 or TRBV12-4 with TRBJ1-1; 9 positions match TRBD1. Losses at the gene ends were 4 bases for V and 5 bases for J; bases not matched to a gene: 2. The CDR3 covers 13 residues. The CDR3 loop reads CASSWDRATEAFF. The CDR3 DNA reads as TGTGCCAGCAGTTGGGACAGGGCGACTGAAGCTTTCTTT.

The chain couples TRBV5-1 to TRBJ2-3; 7 nucleotides agree with TRBD2. This CDR3 has 17 amino acids. V gave up 4 bases and J gave up 4 bases; unmatched junction bases: 15. In germline, CDR1 is SGHRS, CDR2 YFSETQ. Written as DNA, the CDR3 is TGCGCCAGCAGCCCGCGGACCGGCGGGAGATGGGCAGATACGCAGTATTTT. Amino acids: CASSPRTGGRWADTQYF.

In its sample, this clone was seen once. This chain uses TRBV4-1 with TRBJ1-5; D remains unclear. CDR3 length equals 18 residues. The germline V and J ends were trimmed by 1 base and 0 bases, with 16 bases remaining between them. CDR1 and CDR2 (germline): MGHRA, YSYEKL. CDR3 amino acids: CASSQGTTAGYSNQPQHF. The CDR3 DNA is TGCGCCAGCAGCCAAGGAACAACAGCTGGATATAGCAATCAGCCCCAGCATTTT.

The CDR3 protein is CASSLDQGNIQYF. The CDR3 bases are TGCGCCAGCAGCTTGGATCAGGGGAACATTCAGTACTTC. The chain joins TRBV5-1 to TRBJ2-4, with D tentatively TRBD1 (6 bases). Germline V gene sequence: CDR1 SGHRS, CDR2 YFSETQ. Trimming removed 0 bases from V and 7 bases from J, with 8 bases in between. This CDR3 contains 13 residues.

The sample holds a few counts of this clone. This chain connects TRBV24-1 to TRBJ2-5; 11 positions match TRBD1. V gave up 10 bases and J gave up 4 bases; unmatched junction bases: 4. Germline V gene data show CDR1 as KGHDR and CDR2 as SFDVKD. The CDR3 has 13 residues. CDR3 protein: CATGTGGRETQYF. CDR3 DNA: TGTGCCACGGGGACAGGGGGTAGAGAGACCCAGTACTTC.

The chain joins TRBV19 to TRBJ1-2; the D gene is possibly TRBD1 (6 bases). Per germline, CDR1 LNHDA and CDR2 SQIVND (reference sequence). V lost 5 bases and J 1 base, leaving 11 bases between the germline ends. The CDR3 length is 14 residues. CDR3 coding DNA: TGTGCCAGTAGTTCCCAGGGGATTAACTATGGCTACACCTTC. This translates into CASSSQGINYGYTF.

This clone showed up just a few times. The chain combines TRBV25-1 with TRBJ1-6, with 8 bases matching TRBD1. This CDR3 contains 18 residues. In germline, CDR1 is MGHDK, CDR2 SYGVNS. After removal of 5 bases from V and 0 bases from J, the junction contained 9 bases not matched to a gene. Here the CDR3 reads CASSSDRDYNSYNSPLHF. The CDR3 DNA is TGTGCCAGCAGTTCGGACAGGGATTATAACTCCTATAATTCACCCCTCCACTTT.